These T cell receptor beta chains were read from a single sample in a study of T-cell reconstitution after alpha-beta-depleted transplantation in children. TCRdb itself ran the PCR reads through MiXCR, one entry per CDR3 protein. This table holds about 300,000 distinct CDR3 sequences, over 9% found once. The input for sequencing was PBMCs, taken before TCRalphabeta/CD19-depleted stem cell transplant. The receptors originated from a boy under two years old with acute myeloid leukemia, due to receive a stem cell transplant. CDR3s include the opening cysteine and the closing phenylalanine or tryptophan. The D gene is left open where the match is weak. A row's size may be missing; if present it is once, few, many or a size class.

>TRBV2|TRBD1|.|TRBJ1-4
TGTGCCAGCAGCTACAGGGGAAGGGCCCCTAATGAAAAACTGTTTTTT
CASSYRGRAPNEKLFF
>TRBV5-1|.|many|TRBJ2-3
TGCGCCAGCAGCTTGACGCGGGACAGATTCACAGATACGCAGTATTTT
CASSLTRDRFTDTQYF
>TRBV9|.|.|TRBJ1-2
TGTGCCAGCAGCGGGACTAGCAGCTATGGCTACACCTTC
CASSGTSSYGYTF
>TRBV12-3/TRBV12-4|.|few|TRBJ1-1
TGTGCCAGCAGTTTAGGCTCCCAAGGGGCCGGAGGCACTGAAGCTTTCTTT
CASSLGSQGAGGTEAFF
>TRBV28|.|many|TRBJ1-2
TGTGCCAGCAGTTTTACGGGTAGGACCTCAGGGGGCTACACCTTC
CASSFTGRTSGGYTF
>TRBV16|.|.|TRBJ2-6
TGTGCCAGCTTTCATGGTCGGCCGTTCTCTGGGGCCAACGTCCTGACTTTC
CASFHGRPFSGANVLTF
>TRBV5-1|.|many|TRBJ2-1
TGCGCCAGCAGCCTTGGGACTGTGGAGTTCTTC
CASSLGTVEFF
>TRBV5-1|.|many|TRBJ2-4
TGCGCCAGCAGCTTGGCGGCAGGCACCCGCACGCGGTACTTC
CASSLAAGTRTRYF
>TRBV2|.|few|TRBJ2-2
TGTGCCAGCAGTGAAGCTCCGGGGGCGGCCGGGGAGCTGTTTTTT
CASSEAPGAAGELFF
>TRBV29-1|.|many|TRBJ2-7
TGCAGCGTTGATAGCGCCTTAGGCTACGAGCAGTACTTC
CSVDSALGYEQYF
>TRBV11-3|TRBD1|few|TRBJ2-3
TGTGCCAGCAGCTTACACCGACAGGGCCCTACCACAGATACGCAGTATTTT
CASSLHRQGPTTDTQYF
>TRBV12-3/TRBV12-4|.|many|TRBJ1-1
TGTGCCAGCAGGTGGGACACGACTCTGAACACTGAAGCTTTCTTT
CASRWDTTLNTEAFF
>TRBV12-3/TRBV12-4|TRBD1|many|TRBJ1-6
TGTGCCAGCAGCACTACCGGGACAGGGGATTCACCCCTCCACTTT
CASSTTGTGDSPLHF
>TRBV7-9|.|many|TRBJ1-4
TGTGCCAGCAGCTTAGCGGGCAGGGATAAGGAAAAACTGTTTTTT
CASSLAGRDKEKLFF
>TRBV29-1|.|many|TRBJ1-2
TGCAGCGTTGAGGATTTTGCTAACTATGGCTACACCTTC
CSVEDFANYGYTF
>TRBV29-1|.|many|TRBJ2-7
TGCAGCGTTGAAAGCGACGAGCAGTACTTC
CSVESDEQYF
>TRBV12-3/TRBV12-4|.|many|TRBJ2-3
TGTGCCAGCAGTTTTTGGGGCCCTAGCACAGATACGCAGTATTTT
CASSFWGPSTDTQYF
>TRBV7-2|TRBD2|.|TRBJ2-7
TGTGCCAGCAGCTTACATGGGAGGGCTTCCTACGAGCAGTACTTC
CASSLHGRASYEQYF
>TRBV7-9|.|many|TRBJ1-1
TGTGCCAGCAGCTTAGAAGTTTTTGAAGCTTTCTTT
CASSLEVFEAFF
>TRBV10-3|.|many|TRBJ2-7
TGTGCCATCAGCGACTCCCGGGACATTTCCTCCTACGAGCAGTACTTC
CAISDSRDISSYEQYF
>TRBV12-3/TRBV12-4|.|many|TRBJ1-2
TGTGCCAGCAGTTTCGGGGGCGGCTATGGCTACACCTTC
CASSFGGGYGYTF
>TRBV12-3/TRBV12-4|.|few|TRBJ2-7
TGTGCCAGCAGTTTACACCTAGCGTTTGGCGAGCAGTACTTC
CASSLHLAFGEQYF
>TRBV5-1|.|many|TRBJ1-2
TGCGCCAGCAGCTTGGACAGGGCCGCCTATGGCTACACCTTC
CASSLDRAAYGYTF
>TRBV3-1|.|many|TRBJ2-7
TGTGCCAGCAGCCCAGACGGGGGGCCAATCTACGAGCAGTACTTC
CASSPDGGPIYEQYF
>TRBV7-6|.|many|TRBJ2-2
TGTGCCAGCAGCCGAGGCCCGGAGAACACCGGGGAGCTGTTTTTT
CASSRGPENTGELFF
>TRBV7-2|TRBD1|many|TRBJ2-3
TGTGCCAGCAGCACCCGGACAGGGAGAGATACGCAGTATTTT
CASSTRTGRDTQYF
>TRBV28|.|.|TRBJ1-6
TGTGCCAGCAGTTTCGATTCACCCCTCCACTTT
CASSFDSPLHF
>TRBV20-1|TRBD1|few|TRBJ1-5
TGCAGTGCTGTACCACCGGGACAGGGAAATCAGCCCCAGCATTTT
CSAVPPGQGNQPQHF
>TRBV5-1|.|many|TRBJ2-1
TGCGCCAGCAGCTTTTGGGGCCCCGTCTACAATGAGCAGTTCTTC
CASSFWGPVYNEQFF
>TRBV12-3/TRBV12-4|.|.|TRBJ2-7
TGTGCCAGCAGCGACCTCAGGGAGCAGTACTTC
CASSDLREQYF
>TRBV18|TRBD2|.|TRBJ2-7
TGTGCCAGCTCATCGGGACTAGCGGGGATATCCTACGAGCAGTACTTC
CASSSGLAGISYEQYF
>TRBV29-1|.|many|TRBJ1-2
TGCAGCGTTGGGGGTGAAGGGATCGGAAACTATGGCTACACCTTC
CSVGGEGIGNYGYTF
>TRBV12-3/TRBV12-4|TRBD2|many|TRBJ2-1
TGTGCCAGCAGGCACCTAGCGGGAAGGGGGGCTAATGAGCAGTTCTTC
CASRHLAGRGANEQFF
>TRBV4-3|.|.|TRBJ2-5
TGCGCCAGCAGCCAAGCCATCAGGGTCCAAGAGACCCAGTACTTC
CASSQAIRVQETQYF
>TRBV19|.|many|TRBJ2-1
TGTGCCAGTAGTATAGACCCGACGGCCAGCTCCTACAATGAGCAGTTCTTC
CASSIDPTASSYNEQFF
>TRBV5-1|.|many|TRBJ2-3
TGCGCCAGCAGCTCCGTTTTGGATACGCAGTATTTT
CASSSVLDTQYF
>TRBV20-1|.|many|TRBJ2-3
TGCAGTGCTAGCGGGAGAGAGGCAGATACGCAGTATTTT
CSASGREADTQYF
>TRBV6-1|TRBD1|many|TRBJ2-7
TGTGCCAGCAAAACCGGGACAGCCCCCTACGAGCAGTACTTC
CASKTGTAPYEQYF
>TRBV7-2|TRBD1|few|TRBJ1-5
TGTGCCAGCAGCTTAGGACAGGGAGGGATTCAGCCCCAGCATTTT
CASSLGQGGIQPQHF
>TRBV19|.|.|TRBJ2-7
TGTGCCAGTAGTATAAGGGCTCAAGTGAGTTACGAGCAGTACTTC
CASSIRAQVSYEQYF
>TRBV12-3/TRBV12-4|.|many|TRBJ2-3
TGTGCCAGCAGTTCCCCAGGGGCAGATACGCAGTATTTT
CASSSPGADTQYF
>TRBV7-9|.|many|TRBJ2-7
TGTGCCAGCAGCTTATATGAGAACTACGAGCAGTACTTC
CASSLYENYEQYF
>TRBV28|.|many|TRBJ2-7
TGTGCCAGCAGTTTGAGAACAGGGTGGCACTTC
CASSLRTGWHF
>TRBV12-5|.|many|TRBJ1-1
TGTGCTAGTGGACCGGGACCGAACACTGAAGCTTTCTTT
CASGPGPNTEAFF